The clone carrying this T cell receptor beta chain was detected only a few times. This entry comes from a study of T cell changes during pregnancy in multiple sclerosis. V was trimmed by 4 bases and J by 2 bases, leaving 11 bases between them. CDR1 KGHSH and CDR2 LQKENI come from the germline V gene. The CDR3 consists of 14 residues. The repertoire was sequenced with immunoSEQ multiplex PCR; TCRdb's copy has only in-frame clones and lacks some. This table holds fewer than 65,000 clones, just over 90% found once. The clonotype originates from a female donor with multiple sclerosis, enrolled in a pregnancy study. The chain has TRBV18 and TRBJ2-5; TRBD1 might be the D (5 bases). Material: peripheral blood, obtained in the second trimester of pregnancy. The CDR3 sequence: CASSRDKGQETQYF. Here the CDR3 DNA reads TGTGCCAGCTCACGAGACAAGGGGCAAGAGACCCAGTACTTC.